This T cell receptor (beta chain) was obtained from a study of Ad26.COV2.S vaccination and SARS-CoV-2 variants. Study-wide context: Into the muscle, Ad26.COV2.S was dosed once or twice, 56 days apart.

The treatment is: about 20 received Ad26.COV2.S at low or high dose, single or two shots; about 5 received placebo; per-sample allocation not given. Specimens were obtained on day 63 following the first vaccine or placebo injection. In the vaccine, an Ad26 vector expressed the SARS-CoV-2 spike of the Wuhan strain. TCRdb's copy holds only in-frame clones and misses some; the assay was immunoSEQ multiplex PCR. The sample includes under 600,000 clones, 80% to 90% of them seen just once. CDR1 is MNHEY, CDR2 SMNVEV, per germline (reference sequence). V gave up 7 bases and J gave up 4 bases, with 15 bases separating them. The CDR3 has 14 amino acids.

This TCR derives from a person between 18 and 65 years old who received the Ad26.COV2.S COVID-19 vaccine or a placebo. This material consisted of peripheral blood, taken in a trial of Ad26.COV2.S vaccine versus placebo. V is TRBV27 and J is TRBJ2-3; no clear D. CDR3: CASTNTFGADTQYF. The CDR3 bases are TGTGCCAGCACCAACACTTTTGGGGCAGATACGCAGTATTTT.